This TCR beta chain came from a study of T-cell memory formation after mild COVID-19. Across the study: The study found TCR clusters largely donor specific. General study points: CD4+ contracting clones were found mainly in CM and EM, and CD8+ ones in EMRA. Contracting clones, day 15 to 85, had balanced CD4/CD8, and later expanders favored CD4+.

Constant-segment primers were used for 5'RACE, and the resulting TCR alpha and TCR beta cDNA libraries carried sample barcodes and UMIs. TCRdb fed the 5' RACE reads into MiXCR, producing one record per CDR3 protein. The table shows more than 80,000 distinct CDR3 sequences, with over 15% occurring only once. This clonotype was seen a handful of times. Its specificity is not known. From germline, CDR1 is SNHLY and CDR2 FYNNEI. The V and J ends lost 7 bases and 4 bases, in that order; junction bases with no gene match: 7. CDR3 size: 14 residues. V and J are TRBV2 and TRBJ1-2, with 9 positions matching TRBD1. Sequencing was carried out using PBMCs or a T cell subset sorted from them (not recorded which). The source is an adult woman who had mild COVID-19 (a few samples of this study predate the infection). Cell type and time point are not known. Here the CDR3 reads CASTDRGAPYGYTF. The CDR3 nucleotides read TGTGCCAGCACAGACAGGGGGGCCCCCTATGGCTACACCTTC.